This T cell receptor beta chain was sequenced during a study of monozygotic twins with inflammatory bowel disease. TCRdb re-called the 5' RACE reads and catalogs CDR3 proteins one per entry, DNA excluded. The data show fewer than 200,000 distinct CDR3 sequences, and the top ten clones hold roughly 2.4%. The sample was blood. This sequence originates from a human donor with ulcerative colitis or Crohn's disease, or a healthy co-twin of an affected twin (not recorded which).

This CDR3 is CASSFRVSGNTIYF. The J gene is TRBJ1-3, the V gene TRBV12-3 or TRBV12-4. This CDR3 is built from 14 residues.